The rows below give T cell receptor beta chains drawn from one sample of a study of spatial heterogeneity in lung cancer. Via MiXCR, TCRdb re-called the 5' RACE reads, giving one row per CDR3 protein. The table shows 18,000 or so distinct CDR3 sequences, with under 7% occurring only once. The input for sequencing was lung tumor tissue, taken at surgery. The receptors here all came from a female donor with early-stage non-small cell lung cancer. CDR3s include the opening cysteine and the closing phenylalanine or tryptophan.

v_call: TRBV6-5; j_call: TRBJ1-1; cdr3_aa: CASSSRTGNTEAFF
v_call: TRBV6-5; j_call: TRBJ2-1; cdr3_aa: CASSRLAGGPEQFF
v_call: TRBV7-2; j_call: TRBJ1-5; cdr3_aa: CASSLAAGPYQPQHF
v_call: TRBV10-3; j_call: TRBJ1-1; cdr3_aa: CASAPIQGHLPTEAFF
v_call: TRBV10-3; j_call: TRBJ2-5; cdr3_aa: CAISESDLYLQETQNF
v_call: TRBV7-2; j_call: TRBJ2-7; cdr3_aa: CASSLVAGGPLEQYF
v_call: TRBV20-1; j_call: TRBJ1-1; cdr3_aa: CSAVTGGPNTEAFF
v_call: TRBV7-2; j_call: TRBJ2-3; cdr3_aa: CASSLALRGPRTDTQYF
v_call: TRBV7-2; j_call: TRBJ2-5; cdr3_aa: CASSLSSGRQETQYF
v_call: TRBV12-3/TRBV12-4; j_call: TRBJ2-1; cdr3_aa: CASSLGGSGSSYNEQFF
v_call: TRBV12-3/TRBV12-4; j_call: TRBJ2-3; cdr3_aa: CASSIQSGADTQYF
v_call: TRBV5-1; j_call: TRBJ2-2; cdr3_aa: CASSFWAGDGTGELFF
v_call: TRBV7-8; j_call: TRBJ2-7; cdr3_aa: CASSSGSREQYF
v_call: TRBV6-1; j_call: TRBJ1-5; cdr3_aa: CASRSGRQPQHF
v_call: TRBV11-2; j_call: TRBJ2-2; cdr3_aa: CASSLDQRASIWSGELFF
v_call: TRBV2; j_call: TRBJ2-7; cdr3_aa: CASSDEGITYEQYF
v_call: TRBV5-1; j_call: TRBJ2-2; cdr3_aa: CASSLQGNTGELFF
v_call: TRBV25-1; j_call: TRBJ1-1; cdr3_aa: CASSEIYGSAFF
v_call: TRBV7-2; j_call: TRBJ1-5; cdr3_aa: CASSLGGTGRNQPQHF
v_call: TRBV29-1; j_call: TRBJ2-3; cdr3_aa: CSTNTDTQYF
v_call: TRBV7-2; j_call: TRBJ2-7; cdr3_aa: CASSSLWGGEQYF
v_call: TRBV9; j_call: TRBJ1-3; cdr3_aa: CASSAYPGRQAAGNTIYF
v_call: TRBV29-1; j_call: TRBJ2-7; cdr3_aa: CSVSDRGEQYF
v_call: TRBV24-1; j_call: TRBJ2-5; cdr3_aa: CATGGQGVETQYF
v_call: TRBV12-3/TRBV12-4; j_call: TRBJ2-7; cdr3_aa: CASRQGHYEQYF
v_call: TRBV18; j_call: TRBJ1-1; cdr3_aa: CASSPQENTEAFF
v_call: TRBV7-2; j_call: TRBJ1-2; cdr3_aa: CASSLVAGGNYGYTF
v_call: TRBV5-1; j_call: TRBJ1-2; cdr3_aa: CASSRDYNYGYTF
v_call: TRBV5-6; j_call: TRBJ2-6; cdr3_aa: CATTAGRSGANVLTF
v_call: TRBV14; j_call: TRBJ2-4; cdr3_aa: CASSQEGMENPLDIQYF
v_call: TRBV6-6; j_call: TRBJ1-6; cdr3_aa: CASSYGGGSSPLHF
v_call: TRBV29-1; j_call: TRBJ2-3; cdr3_aa: CSVGTSGRNTQYF
v_call: TRBV28; j_call: TRBJ2-7; cdr3_aa: CASMRQQGGWDEQYF
v_call: TRBV28; j_call: TRBJ2-7; cdr3_aa: CASSPGGHTYEQYF
v_call: TRBV28; j_call: TRBJ2-7; cdr3_aa: CASNRNSYEQYF
v_call: TRBV12-3/TRBV12-4; j_call: TRBJ1-1; cdr3_aa: CASSFGREAFF
v_call: TRBV20-1; j_call: TRBJ2-1; cdr3_aa: CSARAIAGARSYNEQFF
v_call: TRBV6-5; j_call: TRBJ2-3; cdr3_aa: CASGVEGSTDTQYF
v_call: TRBV7-8; j_call: TRBJ2-6; cdr3_aa: CASSHRRVAGANVLTF
v_call: TRBV5-4; j_call: TRBJ2-3; cdr3_aa: CASSSGLAGSTDTQYF
v_call: TRBV6-5; j_call: TRBJ2-7; cdr3_aa: CASSLATANYEQYF
v_call: TRBV20-1; j_call: TRBJ1-5; cdr3_aa: CSASPRGAAALLKAQHF
v_call: TRBV11-3; j_call: TRBJ2-2; cdr3_aa: CASSLRGNTGELFF
v_call: TRBV29-1; j_call: TRBJ1-5; cdr3_aa: CSVGGRNQPQHF
v_call: TRBV20-1; j_call: TRBJ2-1; cdr3_aa: CSAGGLNNEQFF
v_call: TRBV27; j_call: TRBJ2-2; cdr3_aa: CASSKNSGANTGELFF
v_call: TRBV6-1; j_call: TRBJ1-5; cdr3_aa: CASRGGSYSNQPQHF
v_call: TRBV10-3; j_call: TRBJ1-2; cdr3_aa: CAISDRTGDGYTF
v_call: TRBV3-1; j_call: TRBJ2-7; cdr3_aa: CASSQRTGNPRWEQYF
v_call: TRBV7-2; j_call: TRBJ2-2; cdr3_aa: CASSFSNTGELFF
v_call: TRBV7-3; j_call: TRBJ2-5; cdr3_aa: CASSPGGRSQETQYF
v_call: TRBV10-1; j_call: TRBJ2-1; cdr3_aa: CASSESTGTGNEQFF
v_call: TRBV12-3/TRBV12-4; j_call: TRBJ1-1; cdr3_aa: CASSLGGETEAFF
v_call: TRBV28; j_call: TRBJ2-6; cdr3_aa: CASSTTGFEANVLTF
v_call: TRBV11-2; j_call: TRBJ2-2; cdr3_aa: CASSPFEGTGELFF
v_call: TRBV20-1; j_call: TRBJ1-5; cdr3_aa: CSASAGNWNQPQHF
v_call: TRBV5-1; j_call: TRBJ2-7; cdr3_aa: CASSAGTGYYEQYF
v_call: TRBV6-5; j_call: TRBJ2-7; cdr3_aa: CASRFRGGTVSEQYF